These T cell receptor beta chains were read from a single sample in a study of blood T cell repertoires in COVID-19. Assay used: immunoSEQ multiplex PCR; TCRdb lists only in-frame clones, some missing. The sample has around 50,000 clones; over 80% are singletons. The sample consisted of peripheral blood. The receptors stem from a man in his sixties with acute or convalescent COVID-19. The conserved cysteine and the conserved F or W are not part of the CDR3 here.

j_gene: TRBJ2-3
v_gene: TRBV28
CDR3aa: ASSRPGLTTDTQY

j_gene: TRBJ2-7
v_gene: TRBV28
CDR3aa: ASGSRRTSFYEQY

j_gene: TRBJ1-2
v_gene: TRBV18
CDR3aa: ASSRDRDNYGYT

j_gene: TRBJ1-5
v_gene: TRBV6-5
CDR3aa: ASSQTGASQPQH

j_gene: TRBJ1-5
v_gene: TRBV15
CDR3aa: ATSRPGLLEEGGMNGQPQH

j_gene: TRBJ2-2
v_gene: TRBV7-8
CDR3aa: ASSPNREVWSGELF

j_gene: TRBJ1-1
v_gene: TRBV7-8
CDR3aa: ASSLATSTEAF

j_gene: TRBJ1-4
v_gene: TRBV28
CDR3aa: ASSAPTGGYLATNEKLF

j_gene: TRBJ2-7
v_gene: TRBV29-1
CDR3aa: SVEGQRTGTYEQY

j_gene: TRBJ2-7
v_gene: TRBV28
CDR3aa: ASRADRSLYEQY

j_gene: TRBJ2-7
v_gene: TRBV28
CDR3aa: ASSPRGYEQY

j_gene: TRBJ2-5
v_gene: TRBV28
CDR3aa: ASRPSGEETQY

j_gene: TRBJ2-7
v_gene: TRBV5-6
CDR3aa: ASSLGQGGKVQY

j_gene: TRBJ2-1
v_gene: TRBV5-1
CDR3aa: ASSSLSGGSSNEQF

j_gene: TRBJ2-3
v_gene: TRBV25-1
CDR3aa: ASRMTGSSTDTQY

j_gene: TRBJ2-7
v_gene: TRBV5-1
CDR3aa: ASSLEAGGYEQY

j_gene: TRBJ2-7
v_gene: TRBV21-1
CDR3aa: ASSPRTGRRESYEQY

j_gene: TRBJ2-3
v_gene: TRBV10-3
CDR3aa: AIRRDSGGDTQY

j_gene: TRBJ1-1
v_gene: TRBV28
CDR3aa: ASSLQTLVRRRTEAF

j_gene: TRBJ1-2
v_gene: TRBV27
CDR3aa: ASRSSGDYGYT

j_gene: TRBJ2-3
v_gene: TRBV28
CDR3aa: ASSMTSGDTDTQY

j_gene: TRBJ2-3
v_gene: TRBV5-5
CDR3aa: ASSFGGRSTDTQY

j_gene: TRBJ1-1
v_gene: TRBV12-3/TRBV12-4
CDR3aa: ASSQGLNTEAF

j_gene: TRBJ1-1
v_gene: TRBV16
CDR3aa: ASSQTGRGNTEAF

j_gene: TRBJ2-4
v_gene: TRBV28
CDR3aa: ASSFVGQGAKNIQY

j_gene: TRBJ2-1
v_gene: TRBV10-3
CDR3aa: AISQRDNGVDEQF

j_gene: TRBJ2-5
v_gene: TRBV5-1
CDR3aa: ASSLGLAGGREQETQY

j_gene: TRBJ1-1
v_gene: TRBV4-3
CDR3aa: ASSHTGDTEAF

j_gene: TRBJ2-5
v_gene: TRBV5-1
CDR3aa: ASSLVGGETQY

j_gene: TRBJ1-6
v_gene: TRBV6-6
CDR3aa: ATQTGTNSPLH

j_gene: TRBJ1-6
v_gene: TRBV28
CDR3aa: ASKGQGAYNSPLH

j_gene: TRBJ2-1
v_gene: TRBV5-1
CDR3aa: ASSLEASGGEQF

j_gene: TRBJ2-3
v_gene: TRBV11-2
CDR3aa: ASSLGGIDTQY

j_gene: TRBJ2-1
v_gene: TRBV10-3
CDR3aa: AISGGQGAVNEQF

j_gene: TRBJ2-1
v_gene: TRBV5-1
CDR3aa: ASSFGTVTYNEQF

j_gene: TRBJ1-1
v_gene: TRBV2
CDR3aa: ASRPTENTEAF

j_gene: TRBJ2-5
v_gene: TRBV9
CDR3aa: ASTDIGGTQY

j_gene: TRBJ2-1
v_gene: TRBV2
CDR3aa: ASTRDILMDEQF

j_gene: TRBJ1-2
v_gene: TRBV18
CDR3aa: ASSPPVGYGYT

j_gene: TRBJ1-2
v_gene: TRBV25-1
CDR3aa: ASSNRGGSGYT